This entry concerns a single T cell receptor (beta chain). V lost 5 bases and J lost 3, with 4 bases in between. CDR3 length: 12 amino acids. Germline V gene data show CDR1 as SNHLY and CDR2 as FYNNEI. This sample was taken from a study of blood T cell repertoires in COVID-19. Study as a whole: Some COVID-19 samples were acute and others convalescent; all came from the United States, Italy and Spain.

The age range of participants was about 18 to 100 years, with residence in about two dozen US areas. Recovery among Cohort 3 donors was established by two negative PCRs, clearance, or symptom resolution. In the original processing: Using reference gene primer amplification, nucleated cell counts were estimated. Produced via immunoSEQ multiplex PCR; TCRdb's table is partial and in-frame only. The V and J calls and clone size come from that table; D and trimming were worked out from the DNA. The sample has 390,000 or so clones, about 83% seen once. The clonotype originates from a woman aged 45-59 years who had recovered from COVID-19. Sequencing was performed on PBMCs or T cells enriched from blood (not recorded which). V gene TRBV2 combines with J gene TRBJ2-2; D ambiguous. CDR3 nucleotide sequence: TGTGCCAGCAGTCTCGACACCGGGGAGCTGTTTTTT. Residues: CASSLDTGELFF.